These T cell receptor beta chains were read from a single sample in a study of control samples from healthy donors and cancer patients. Profiling relied on immunoSEQ multiplex PCR, and the TCRdb table lists in-frame clones only, not all of them. The data hold around 43,000 clones, with 80% to 95% observed a single time. The specimen was blood. The receptor source for this set is a woman aged 50 to 65 in good health. Both conserved end residues are part of each CDR3. The D gene is left open where the match is weak. Where a row states a size, it is once, few, many or the class of an expanded clone; other rows omit it.

>TRBV28|TRBJ1-5|.|.
CASGGGNQPQHF
TGTGCCAGCGGGGGGGGAAATCAGCCCCAGCATTTT
>TRBV4-1|TRBJ1-1|.|TRBD1
CASSRDTGGNTEAFF
TGCGCCAGCAGCCGCGATACAGGGGGGAACACTGAAGCTTTCTTT
>TRBV6-1|TRBJ2-1|.|TRBD1
CASSEGQSSYNEQFF
TGTGCCAGCAGTGAGGGACAGAGCTCCTACAATGAGCAGTTCTTC
>TRBV28|TRBJ1-1|.|.
CASRENTEAFF
TGTGCCAGCAGAGAGAACACTGAAGCTTTCTTT
>TRBV10-3|TRBJ2-1|.|TRBD1
CAISRQGKSYNEQFF
TGTGCCATCAGTAGACAGGGAAAGTCCTACAATGAGCAGTTCTTC
>TRBV5-1|TRBJ2-7|.|.
CASSLEGLATRYEQYF
TGCGCCAGCAGCTTGGAGGGCCTAGCAACTCGCTACGAGCAGTACTTC
>TRBV19|TRBJ2-3|.|TRBD1
CASSTLTGTDTQYF
TGTGCCAGTAGTACGTTGACAGGGACAGATACGCAGTATTTT
>TRBV27|TRBJ1-5|once|.
CASSFRGNQPQHF
TGTGCCAGCAGTTTCCGAGGGAATCAGCCCCAGCATTTT
>TRBV30|TRBJ2-3|.|.
CSSQGAGTDTQYF
TGTTCATCACAGGGAGCGGGCACAGATACGCAGTATTTT
>TRBV5-4|TRBJ2-3|.|TRBD2
CASSRLSGGLSTDTQYF
TGTGCCAGCAGCCGTCTTAGCGGGGGCCTATCTACAGATACGCAGTATTTT
>TRBV5-6|TRBJ2-2|.|TRBD2
CASSLAGGGELFF
TGTGCCAGCAGCTTGGCGGGGGGCGGGGAGCTGTTTTTT
>TRBV6-5|TRBJ1-2|.|TRBD1
CASSIGTGGSGYTF
TGTGCCAGCAGTATAGGGACAGGGGGCTCTGGCTACACCTTC
>TRBV4-1|TRBJ2-2|.|.
CASSQDGTGVTNTGELFF
TGCGCCAGCAGCCAAGATGGGACGGGGGTTACAAACACCGGGGAGCTGTTTTTT
>TRBV2|TRBJ1-2|.|TRBD1
CASSLTGVHGYTF
TGTGCCAGCAGTCTGACAGGGGTCCATGGCTACACCTTC
>TRBV7-9|TRBJ1-1|.|.
CASSLQGEAPEAFF
TGTGCCAGCAGCTTACAGGGTGAAGCGCCTGAAGCTTTCTTT
>TRBV27|TRBJ2-7|few|.
CASSLIQGSEQYF
TGTGCCAGCAGTTTAATTCAGGGTTCAGAGCAGTACTTC
>TRBV6-2/TRBV6-3|TRBJ2-5|.|.
CASSYYRDRSTSTRETQYF
TGTGCCAGCAGTTACTATCGGGACCGCTCCACCTCCACGAGGGAGACCCAGTACTTC
>TRBV18|TRBJ1-5|once|.
CASSLSREQPQHF
TGTGCCAGCTCCCTCAGTAGGGAGCAGCCCCAGCATTTT
>TRBV29-1|TRBJ1-5|.|TRBD1
CSVIGQGESNQPQHF
TGCAGCGTTATTGGCCAGGGGGAAAGCAATCAGCCCCAGCATTTT
>TRBV7-6|TRBJ1-6|.|TRBD1
CASSLGQGGGSPLHF
TGTGCCAGCAGCTTAGGACAGGGCGGAGGATCACCCCTCCACTTT
>TRBV6-2/TRBV6-3|TRBJ1-3|.|.
CASSSDRGNTIYF
TGTGCCAGCAGTTCCGACAGAGGAAACACCATATATTTT
>TRBV7-8|TRBJ1-1|.|.
CASSLGGFGTEAFF
TGTGCCAGCAGCTTAGGGGGATTCGGCACTGAAGCTTTCTTT
>TRBV28|TRBJ1-2|.|.
CASSLGGVRAPNYGYTF
TGTGCCAGCAGTTTAGGGGGGGTAAGGGCGCCTAACTATGGCTACACCTTC
>TRBV19|TRBJ2-5|.|.
CASSLGGTSETQYF
TGTGCCAGTAGTCTCGGTGGGACTTCTGAGACCCAGTACTTC
>TRBV29-1|TRBJ2-5|once|.
CSVRDGLETQYF
TGCAGCGTCCGGGACGGGCTAGAGACCCAGTACTTC
>TRBV2|TRBJ2-7|.|.
CASSVYEQYF
TGTGCCAGCAGCGTCTACGAGCAGTACTTC
>TRBV18|TRBJ1-1|.|.
CASSPSEAFF
TGTGCCAGCTCACCGTCTGAAGCTTTCTTT
>TRBV4-3|TRBJ2-7|.|.
CASSQVRGREQYF
TGCGCCAGCAGCCAAGTCCGGGGGCGCGAGCAGTACTTC
>TRBV19|TRBJ1-1|.|.
CASSQPTGSTEAFF
TGTGCCAGTAGTCAACCGACGGGCTCGACTGAAGCTTTCTTT
>TRBV19|TRBJ1-1|once|.
CASSIARTTEAFF
TGTGCCAGTAGTATAGCCCGCACCACTGAAGCTTTCTTT
>TRBV4-3|TRBJ2-7|once|TRBD1
CASSQGTGKYEQYF
TGCGCCAGCAGCCAGGGGACAGGGAAGTACGAGCAGTACTTC
>TRBV12-3/TRBV12-4|TRBJ2-7|once|TRBD2
CASRLAGRYEQYF
TGTGCCAGCAGGCTAGCGGGGAGATACGAGCAGTACTTC
>TRBV5-6|TRBJ2-2|.|TRBD2
CASSFSRGGLTGELFF
TGTGCCAGCAGCTTTTCGCGGGGGGGCCTCACCGGGGAGCTGTTTTTT
>TRBV2|TRBJ1-2|.|.
CASKRAEDYGYTF
TGTGCCAGCAAGCGCGCGGAGGACTATGGCTACACCTTC
>TRBV5-1|TRBJ2-4|.|TRBD2
CASSYGLAGKNIQYF
TGCGCCAGCAGCTACGGACTAGCGGGTAAAAACATTCAGTACTTC
>TRBV12-3/TRBV12-4|TRBJ1-2|.|TRBD1
CASRRQGADGYTF
TGTGCCAGCAGAAGACAGGGGGCGGATGGCTACACCTTC
>TRBV4-3|TRBJ1-5|.|.
CASSQGAGDYSNQPQHF
TGCGCCAGCAGCCAAGGCGCAGGGGATTATAGCAATCAGCCCCAGCATTTT
>TRBV28|TRBJ1-5|.|.
CASHAAIGNQPQHF
TGTGCCAGCCACGCCGCTATCGGCAATCAGCCCCAGCATTTT
>TRBV7-2|TRBJ2-7|once|.
CASSLLLGSGEQYF
TGTGCCAGCAGCTTATTATTGGGCTCGGGAGAGCAGTACTTC
>TRBV18|TRBJ1-3|.|.
CASSPSPGPLSGNTIYF
TGTGCCAGCTCACCATCGCCTGGCCCCTTATCTGGAAACACCATATATTTT
>TRBV5-1|TRBJ2-7|.|.
CASSLGGSSYEQYF
TGCGCCAGCAGCTTGGGGGGCAGCTCCTACGAGCAGTACTTC
>TRBV24-1|TRBJ2-2|.|.
CATGTSNTGELFF
TGTGCCACCGGGACTTCTAACACCGGGGAGCTGTTTTTT
>TRBV27|TRBJ1-1|.|TRBD1
CASIKGAWGSMNTEAFF
TGTGCCAGCATCAAGGGGGCTTGGGGTTCCATGAACACTGAAGCTTTCTTT
>TRBV27|TRBJ1-2|.|.
CASSFAANYGYTF
TGTGCCAGCAGTTTCGCAGCTAACTATGGCTACACCTTC
>TRBV4-1|TRBJ2-3|.|TRBD2
CASKSGGQADTQYF
TGCGCCAGCAAGTCGGGGGGGCAGGCAGATACGCAGTATTTT
>TRBV3-1/TRBV3-2|TRBJ2-3|.|.
CASSQGGGRSTDTQYF
TGTGCCAGCAGCCAAGGGGGGGGCCGGAGCACAGATACGCAGTATTTT
>TRBV7-9|TRBJ2-1|.|.
CAGWTPYNEQFF
TGTGCCGGCTGGACCCCCTACAATGAGCAGTTCTTC
>TRBV19|TRBJ2-1|.|.
CASSPPGRVYNEQFF
TGTGCCAGTAGTCCCCCGGGACGGGTATACAATGAGCAGTTCTTC
>TRBV18|TRBJ1-1|once|TRBD1
CASSPRQGSEAFF
TGTGCCAGCTCACCTAGACAGGGGTCTGAAGCTTTCTTT
>TRBV7-9|TRBJ2-7|few|TRBD2
CASTHLSGGTTYEQYF
TGTGCCAGCACTCACCTTAGCGGGGGGACGACCTACGAGCAGTACTTC
>TRBV7-2|TRBJ2-5|.|TRBD1
CASSSWTGAGETQYF
TGTGCCAGCAGCTCCTGGACAGGGGCGGGAGAGACCCAGTACTTC
>TRBV7-8|TRBJ1-3|.|.
CASSLGAYASGNTIYF
TGTGCCAGCAGCTTAGGGGCGTACGCGTCTGGAAACACCATATATTTT
>TRBV2|TRBJ2-2|.|TRBD2
CASGREGRRSTGELFF
TGTGCCAGCGGGCGGGAGGGCAGGCGAAGCACCGGGGAGCTGTTTTTT
>TRBV7-2|TRBJ2-1|.|TRBD2
CASSLGSRGSYNEQFF
TGTGCCAGCAGCTTAGGGTCGCGGGGGTCCTACAATGAGCAGTTCTTC
>TRBV19|TRBJ1-5|.|TRBD1
CASSIDRDRESNQPQHF
TGTGCCAGTAGTATAGATCGGGACAGGGAAAGCAATCAGCCCCAGCATTTT
>TRBV6-4|TRBJ1-5|once|.
CASSAEINQPQHF
TGTGCCAGCAGTGCCGAAATTAATCAGCCCCAGCATTTT
>TRBV7-2|TRBJ1-1|.|.
CASSPLGTEAFF
TGTGCCAGCAGCCCCTTGGGGACTGAAGCTTTCTTT